Presented here are 5 T cell receptor beta chains from one specimen sequenced in a study of T cell changes during pregnancy in multiple sclerosis. The data were produced by immunoSEQ multiplex PCR, yet TCRdb's version contains in-frame clones alone and is incomplete. The sample has 85,000 to 120,000 clones; more than 80% are singletons. This material consisted of peripheral blood, taken before pregnancy. The receptors stem from a female donor with multiple sclerosis, enrolled in a pregnancy study.

This clone came up a few times. This chain connects TRBV19 to TRBJ1-2, with TRBD1 matching over 7 bases. V gave up 7 bases and J gave up 3 bases; unmatched junction bases: 5. This CDR3 contains 13 residues. Germline CDR1 and CDR2: LNHDA and SQIVND (reference sequence). For the CDR3, the DNA is TGTGCCAGTACCTTAACAGGGGACTATGGCTACACCTTC. It is translated as CASTLTGDYGYTF.

The chain links TRBV6-1 to TRBJ2-5, with a weak D call TRBD1 (7 bases). V was clipped by 1 base and J by 7 bases, with 22 bases between them. Germline lookup yields CDR1 MNHNS and CDR2 SASEGT. This CDR3 spans 17 amino acids. CDR3 coding DNA: TGTGCCAGCAGTGAAGGGAGGGGGCGGGGAAGCGGATGGACCCAGTACTTC. This translates into CASSEGRGRGSGWTQYF.

This chain joins TRBV28 and TRBJ2-3, with a weak D call TRBD2 (5 bases). Trimming left V 5 bases short and J 3 bases short, with 15 bases between. The germline V gene has CDR1 MDHEN and CDR2 SYDVKM. The CDR3 has 15 residues. The chain's CDR3 is CASSPSSRRTDTQYF. The CDR3 coding sequence is TGTGCCAGCAGTCCCTCGTCCCGGAGGACAGATACGCAGTATTTT.

V is TRBV19 and J is TRBJ2-2; tentatively, D is TRBD2 (5 bases). This CDR3 comprises 14 residues. CDR1 and CDR2 from the germline V gene are LNHDA and SQIVND (reference sequence). Trimming stripped 4 bases from V and 8 bases from J, with 14 bases between. The CDR3 DNA follows: TGTGCCAGTAGTAGCCGAGGGCAGCCAGGGGAGCTGTTTTTT. Translating it yields CASSSRGQPGELFF. Drawing the rest from reference TRBV19 and TRBJ2-2, the complete variable domain is DGGITQSPKYLFRKEGQNVTLSCEQNLNHDAMYWYRQDPGQGLRLIYYSQIVNDFQKGDIAEGYSVSREKKESFPLTVTSAQKNPTAFYLCASSSRGQPGELFFGEGSRLTVL.

This chain uses TRBV30 with TRBJ1-5, with TRBD1 identical over 7 bases. V lost 3 bases, J lost 4 bases, and 3 bases stayed unmatched. The CDR3 length is 13 residues. CDR1 GTSNPN and CDR2 SVGIG come from the germline V gene (reference sequence). Written as DNA, the CDR3 is TGTGCCTGGAGGGACAGGTCTAATCAGCCCCAGCATTTT. Translation: CAWRDRSNQPQHF.